The next 27 T cell receptor beta chains were all read from a single sample in a study of T cells in Graves' hyperthyroidism and ophthalmopathy. Amplified TCR beta CDR3 regions derived from RNA transcripts. In the first-round RT-PCR of the TCR CDR3, the HTBI primer set was used. TCRdb processed the multiplex PCR reads anew with MiXCR; each CDR3 protein has one entry. The table includes hundreds of thousands of distinct CDR3 sequences, under 20% detected once. The sequenced sample consisted of blood. The receptors were gathered from a woman between 45 and 60 years old with Graves' hyperthyroidism that later progressed to Graves' ophthalmopathy.

The chain recombines TRBV5-1 with TRBJ2-2, with 7 bases lining up with TRBD1. The V and J ends lost 4 bases and 4 bases, in that order; junction bases with no gene match: 7. This CDR3 has 15 amino acids. Germline CDR1 reads SGHRS; CDR2 reads YFSETQ. CDR3 sequence reads: CASSIEGTVTGELFF. CDR3 in DNA: TGCGCCAGCAGCATAGAGGGGACAGTCACCGGGGAGCTGTTTTTT.

This clonotype was counted ten times or more. V is TRBV11-2 and J is TRBJ1-1; D remains ambiguous. The CDR3 loop spans 15 amino acids. From germline, CDR1 is SGHAT and CDR2 FQNNGV. Trimming pared 7 bases from V and 0 bases from J, leaving 15 bases between. Here the CDR3 reads CASNSLSYMNTEAFF. In DNA form, the CDR3 reads TGTGCCAGCAACTCTCTTTCCTACATGAACACTGAAGCTTTCTTT. Based on the CDR3 plus reference TRBV11-2 and TRBJ1-1, the full variable domain is EAGVAQSPRYKIIEKRQSVAFWCNPISGHATLYWYQQILGQGPKLLIQFQNNGVVDDSQLPKDRFSAERLKGVDSTLKIQPAKLEDSAVYLCASNSLSYMNTEAFFGQGTRLTVV.

In this sample, this clonotype turned up many times. The V gene is TRBV3-1, the J gene TRBJ1-4; D is ambiguous. V was cut by 1 base and J by 8 bases, with 8 bases left in between. Germline CDR1 is LGHDT and CDR2 is YNNKEL (reference sequence). The CDR3 length is 13 residues. DNA for the CDR3: TGTGCCAGCAGCCAAGGGCTTCGGGAAAAACTGTTTTTT. It translates to CASSQGLREKLFF.

V is TRBV6-2 or TRBV6-3 and J is TRBJ2-1, with D tentatively TRBD1 (6 bases). The V gene lost 0 bases and the J gene lost 1 base, with 10 bases spanning the gap. Germline CDR1 MNHEY, CDR2 SVGEGT. The CDR3 covers 16 residues. CDR3 sequence: CASSYSGQTSYNEQFF. The CDR3 DNA is TGTGCCAGCAGTTACTCGGGACAAACATCCTACAATGAGCAGTTCTTC.

This clonotype was detected ten times or more. This chain joins TRBV11-2 and TRBJ2-5; TRBD1 is a possible D gene (6 bases). CDR3 length: 14 residues. V lost 3 bases and J 5 bases, leaving 13 bases between the germline ends. Germline CDR1 SGHAT, CDR2 FQNNGV. CDR3 in DNA: TGTGCCAGCAGCTTGGGCAGGGGCTTCGAGACCCAGTACTTC. Protein product: CASSLGRGFETQYF.

There are many counts of this clonotype. J is TRBJ2-7 and V is TRBV10-3; D ambiguous. CDR1 is ENHRY, CDR2 SYGVKD, per germline. The V end lost 0 bases, the J end lost 7 bases, and 7 bases lay between the germline ends. This CDR3 is built from 12 residues. The CDR3 region is CAISESGEEQYF. CDR3 DNA sequence: TGTGCCATCAGTGAGTCGGGCGAGGAGCAGTACTTC.

This rearrangement joins TRBV20-1 to TRBJ2-3, with D tentatively TRBD1 (6 bases). The CDR3 length is 12 residues. Germline V lookup: CDR1 DFQATT, CDR2 SNEGSKA (reference sequence). Trimming took 6 bases from V and 4 from J, leaving 11 bases between them. CDR3 sequence: CSARGPADTQYF. The CDR3 DNA sequence: TGCAGTGCCAGGGGACCGGCAGATACGCAGTATTTT.

This clonotype was detected a few times. The chain is built from TRBV5-1 and TRBJ1-4; possible D gene TRBD1, 6 bases. This CDR3 region has 14 residues. Trimming left V 4 bases short and J 3 bases short, with 10 bases between. Germline CDR1 and CDR2: SGHRS and YFSETQ. CDR3 coding DNA: TGCGCCAGCAGCATAGGACAGTCTAATGAAAAACTGTTTTTT. Protein sequence: CASSIGQSNEKLFF.

This clonotype was seen ten or more times. The chain employs TRBV12-5 and TRBJ2-1, with 11 nucleotides matching TRBD2. The V and J ends lost 3 bases and 3 bases, in that order; junction bases with no gene match: 4. This CDR3 contains 16 residues. The germline V gene has CDR1 LGHNT and CDR2 FRNRAP. The CDR3 region is CASGLRLAGRYNEQFF. CDR3 in DNA: TGTGCTAGTGGTTTAAGACTAGCGGGGCGCTACAATGAGCAGTTCTTC.

This clonotype was recorded at least ten times. CDR3 region: CASSPRRGGTDTQYF. In DNA form, the CDR3 reads TGTGCCAGCTCACCACGACGGGGGGGCACAGATACGCAGTATTTT. This chain joins TRBV18 and TRBJ2-3, with 7 bases matching TRBD2. CDR3 length equals 15 residues. From germline, CDR1 is KGHSH and CDR2 LQKENI. V lost 1 base and J lost 1; bases outside the gene matches: 2.

This clonotype showed up many times. The chain combines TRBV5-1 with TRBJ2-7; 7 bases are a match to TRBD2. V dropped 3 bases and J dropped 3; count of bases not matched to a gene: 9. The CDR3 sequence is 15 residues long. Germline V gene data show CDR1 as SGHRS and CDR2 as YFSETQ. The CDR3 coding sequence is TGCGCCAGCAGCTCAAGAGCGGGGTCAGGCTACGAGCAGTACTTC. Amino acid sequence: CASSSRAGSGYEQYF.

This clonotype was detected only a few times. The chain links TRBV3-1 to TRBJ2-3, with D perhaps TRBD1 or TRBD2 (5 bases each). This CDR3 is 16 amino acids long. The V and J ends lost 3 bases and 6 bases respectively, with 19 bases between them. CDR1 and CDR2 from the germline V gene are LGHDT and YNNKEL (reference sequence). The CDR3 DNA reads TGTGCCAGCAGCCAGGAGACCGGGACCGCCATTGATACGCAGTATTTT. This encodes CASSQETGTAIDTQYF.

The table lists this clonotype with a few counts. V gene TRBV27 combines with J gene TRBJ1-4; TRBD1 agrees at 9 bases. CDR1 and CDR2 (germline): MNHEY, SMNVEV (reference sequence). J gave up 6 bases and V 5 bases, and 7 bases lay outside the gene matches. This CDR3 is 15 amino acids long. The CDR3 nucleotides read TGTGCCAGCAGTCCAACACAGGGGGCTTATGAAAAACTGTTTTTT. It encodes CASSPTQGAYEKLFF. Combining the CDR3 with reference TRBV27 and TRBJ1-4 gives the whole variable domain EAQVTQNPRYLITVTGKKLTVTCSQNMNHEYMSWYRQDPGLGLRQIYYSMNVEVTDKGDVPEGYKVSRKEKRNFPLILESPSPNQTSLYFCASSPTQGAYEKLFFGSGTQLSVL.

This chain links TRBV20-1 with TRBJ2-2, with a possible D match to TRBD1 (6 bases). There are 15 residues in the CDR3. From germline, CDR1 is DFQATT and CDR2 SNEGSKA (reference sequence). The V and J ends lost 1 base and 4 bases respectively, with 13 bases between them. As DNA, the CDR3 is TGCAGTGCTAGAGCCGTGGGGGCCATCACCGGGGAGCTGTTTTTT. Residues: CSARAVGAITGELFF.

This clonotype was observed many times. The chain is built from TRBV2 and TRBJ1-5; the D gene is possibly TRBD1 (5 bases). Germline CDR1 reads SNHLY; CDR2 reads FYNNEI. CDR3 length: 13 residues. V dropped 4 bases and J dropped 4 bases, with 8 bases sitting between them. CDR3 region: CASSGQLNQPQHF. The CDR3 DNA sequence: TGTGCCAGCAGTGGACAGTTAAATCAGCCCCAGCATTTT.

In its sample, this clonotype was seen many times. The chain uses TRBV15 and TRBJ2-7; weak D call: TRBD2 (6 bases). With 5 bases removed from V and 7 bases from J, the gap between germline ends came to 12 bases. This CDR3 contains 12 residues. Germline V gene lookup returns CDR1 LNHNV and CDR2 YYDKDF (reference sequence). The CDR3 sequence is CATSDLAGEQYF. In DNA form, the CDR3 reads TGTGCCACCAGCGACCTGGCGGGGGAGCAGTACTTC.

This clonotype was detected ten times or more. The chain has TRBV3-1 and TRBJ1-4; the match to TRBD1 covers 7 bases. The germline CDR1 and CDR2 sequences are LGHDT and YNNKEL (reference sequence). CDR3 length: 14 residues. J was trimmed by 7 bases and V by 5 bases; bases with no gene match: 7. CDR3 protein: CASSTRDRGEKLFF. Written as DNA, the CDR3 is TGTGCCAGCAGCACCCGGGACAGAGGTGAAAAACTGTTTTTT.

This clonotype was seen a handful of times. The rearrangement links TRBV30 to TRBJ2-1; 8 bases are a match to TRBD2. The germline V gene encodes CDR1 GTSNPN and CDR2 SVGIG (reference sequence). This CDR3 contains 15 residues. Trimming took 0 bases from V and 3 from J; bases not matched to a gene: 4. The CDR3 nucleotides are TGTGCCTGGAGTGTTACTAGCGGCCACTACAATGAGCAGTTCTTC. Amino acid sequence: CAWSVTSGHYNEQFF.

The rearrangement joins TRBV19 to TRBJ1-2, with 7 bases matching TRBD1. CDR3 length: 17 amino acids. Trimming took 5 bases from V and 4 from J; bases not matched to a gene: 16. Per germline, CDR1 LNHDA and CDR2 SQIVND (reference sequence). DNA of the CDR3: TGTGCCAGTAGTCCCTCGTTAGGGCAGGGGGACGGCTATGGCTACACCTTC. It is translated as CASSPSLGQGDGYGYTF. The full variable domain, with the rest looked up from reference TRBV19 and TRBJ1-2, is DGGITQSPKYLFRKEGQNVTLSCEQNLNHDAMYWYRQDPGQGLRLIYYSQIVNDFQKGDIAEGYSVSREKKESFPLTVTSAQKNPTAFYLCASSPSLGQGDGYGYTFGSGTRLTVV.

This chain joins TRBV4-1 and TRBJ2-7; 8 bases fit TRBD1. There are 15 residues in the CDR3. V trimming: 2 bases; J trimming: 5 bases; junction bases outside the gene matches: 8. Germline V gene data show CDR1 as MGHRA and CDR2 as YSYEKL. CDR3 protein: CASSQLRRGPDEQYF. CDR3 nucleotide sequence: TGCGCCAGCAGCCAACTGCGCAGGGGGCCGGACGAGCAGTACTTC.

This clonotype was recorded many times. V and J are TRBV12-3 or TRBV12-4 and TRBJ1-1; possible D gene TRBD1, 5 bases. CDR3 length: 15 amino acids. V lost 6 bases and J lost 4, with 18 bases in between. The CDR3 DNA reads as TGTGCCAGCAGCCAGTCGGGGGATCTGGGCACTGAAGCTTTCTTT. Translated, it gives CASSQSGDLGTEAFF.

This clonotype has more than one count but fewer than ten. This sequence joins TRBV18 and TRBJ1-1; the D is unclear. Trimming pared 6 bases from V and 4 bases from J, leaving 18 bases between. The length of the CDR3 is 15 residues. The V gene's germline CDR1 is KGHSH and CDR2 LQKENI. In DNA, the CDR3 is TGTGCCAGCTCTTCCCGGGTTGAACGAGGCACTGAAGCTTTCTTT. Protein product: CASSSRVERGTEAFF. The whole variable domain, filled in from reference TRBV18 and TRBJ1-1, reads NAGVMQNPRHLVRRRGQEARLRCSPMKGHSHVYWYRQLPEEGLKFMVYLQKENIIDESGMPKERFSAEFPKEGPSILRIQQVVRGDSAAYFCASSSRVERGTEAFFGQGTRLTVV.

As concerns this clonotype: Sequence at one end of the junction differs from germline and may be a read error. The V and J genes are TRBV2 and TRBJ2-3; D possibly uses TRBD1 or TRBD2 (5 bases each). The length of the CDR3 is 14 residues. Per germline, CDR1 SNHLY and CDR2 FYNNEI. The CDR3 reads CASREGHSADTQYF. The CDR3 coding sequence is TGTGCCAGCAGGGAAGGACATAGCGCAGATACGCAGTATTTT.

This clonotype was counted many times. The chain is built from TRBV6-1 and TRBJ1-2, with no clear D. In germline, CDR1 is MNHNS, CDR2 SASEGT. The ends were cut back, 5 bases at V and 0 bases at J, with 19 bases in the middle. This CDR3 has 17 amino acids. Here the CDR3 reads CASSRNTRRRANYGYTF. The CDR3, as DNA: TGTGCCAGCAGTCGCAATACCCGTCGAAGGGCTAACTATGGCTACACCTTC.

The table lists this clonotype with a few counts. This chain uses TRBV10-3 with TRBJ2-1, with TRBD1 identical over 9 bases. Germline CDR1 reads ENHRY; CDR2 reads SYGVKD. V dropped 6 bases and J dropped 4; count of bases not matched to a gene: 7. The CDR3 extends over 15 amino acids. In DNA, the CDR3 is TGTGCCATCAGAGCCGGGACAGGGATATACAATGAGCAGTTCTTC. Translating it yields CAIRAGTGIYNEQFF.

This chain joins TRBV10-3 and TRBJ2-7, with 7 bases lining up with TRBD1. The germline V gene encodes CDR1 ENHRY and CDR2 SYGVKD. V trimming: 4 bases; J trimming: 6 bases; junction bases outside the gene matches: 6. The CDR3 has 13 residues. CDR3 protein: CAISVDRDREQYF. The CDR3 DNA sequence: TGTGCCATCAGTGTCGACAGGGACCGCGAGCAGTACTTC.

This clonotype was recorded a few times. The chain joins TRBV20-1 to TRBJ2-5; D ambiguous. The CDR3 extends over 12 amino acids. The germline gives CDR1 DFQATT, CDR2 SNEGSKA (reference sequence). Trimming removed 5 bases from V and 1 base from J, with 8 bases in between. The CDR3 region is CSALLRQETQYF. In DNA form, the CDR3 reads TGCAGTGCTCTATTGCGCCAAGAGACCCAGTACTTC.